A single sample gave rise to the 18 T cell receptor beta chains below, sequenced in a study of OX40 agonist ivuxolimab in advanced cancers. Assay used: immunoSEQ multiplex PCR; TCRdb lists only in-frame clones, some missing. The data show tens of thousands of clones, roughly nine tenths seen once. This sample comprised CD4+ or CD8+ T cells sorted from blood, obtained in a trial of the OX40 agonist ivuxolimab. All receptors derive from an adult with an advanced solid tumor such as melanoma, head and neck, liver or kidney cancer.

This chain connects TRBV5-5 to TRBJ2-7, with a tentative D call TRBD1 (6 bases). The V end was cut by 0 bases, the J end by 4 bases, with 11 bases between. CDR3 size: 14 residues. The germline gives CDR1 SGHKS, CDR2 YYEKEE (reference sequence). This CDR3 reads CASSLGRGNYEQYF. CDR3 in DNA: TGTGCCAGCAGCTTGGGCAGGGGAAATTACGAGCAGTACTTC.

The CDR3 DNA is TGTGCCTGGAGTGTACTTGTGGGTGGGGGCACAGATACGCAGTATTTT. Translating it yields CAWSVLVGGGTDTQYF. The gene calls are TRBV30 and TRBJ2-3; D gene uncertain. The CDR3 sequence is 16 residues long. V lost 0 bases and J lost 1, with 14 bases in between. Germline V gene sequence: CDR1 GTSNPN, CDR2 SVGIG (reference sequence).

This chain uses TRBV5-5 with TRBJ2-1; 9 bases map to TRBD2. V was clipped by 1 base and J by 1 base; unmatched bases: 6. The CDR3 totals 17 residues. Germline V gene data show CDR1 as SGHKS and CDR2 as YYEKEE (reference sequence). Written as DNA, the CDR3 is TGTGCCAGCAGCTTGAATCCCGCGGGAGGGTCCTACAATGAGCAGTTCTTC. Protein product: CASSLNPAGGSYNEQFF. Filled out from reference TRBV5-5 and TRBJ2-1, the complete variable domain reads DAGVTQSPTHLIKTRGQQVTLRCSPISGHKSVSWYQQVLGQGPQFIFQYYEKEERGRGNFPDRFSARQFPNYSSELNVNALLLGDSALYLCASSLNPAGGSYNEQFFGPGTRLTVL.

The V gene is TRBV5-6, the J gene TRBJ1-5, with 9 bases matching TRBD1. V was clipped by 6 bases and J by 3 bases; unmatched bases: 7. The CDR3 has 15 amino acids. Germline loops: CDR1 SGHDT, CDR2 YYEEEE. Here the CDR3 reads CASKRQGVDNQPQHF. CDR3 DNA sequence: TGTGCCAGCAAGCGACAGGGGGTAGACAATCAGCCCCAGCATTTT.

CDR3 in amino acids: CASSPGQGNEQYF. The CDR3 nucleotides are TGTGCCAGCAGCCCCGGACAGGGTAACGAGCAGTACTTC. The chain couples TRBV5-4 to TRBJ2-7; TRBD1 agrees at 8 bases. Germline values: CDR1 SGHNT, CDR2 YYREEE (reference sequence). The V segment lost 4 bases and the J segment 5 bases; nucleotides outside the gene matches: 5. The CDR3 is made up of 13 amino acids. Looking up the rest from reference TRBV5-4 and TRBJ2-7 gives the full variable domain: ETGVTQSPTHLIKTRGQQVTLRCSSQSGHNTVSWYQQALGQGPQFIFQYYREEENGRGNFPPRFSGLQFPNYSSELNVNALELDDSALYLCASSPGQGNEQYFGPGTRLTVT.

This chain uses TRBV11-2 with TRBJ2-3; TRBD2 agrees at 9 bases. The CDR3 totals 16 residues. Trimming removed 3 bases from V and 1 base from J; junction bases left unmatched: 5. Germline CDR1 is SGHAT and CDR2 is FQNNGV. CDR3 loop: CASSLTGLAGTDTQYF. For the CDR3, the DNA is TGTGCCAGCAGCTTGACGGGACTAGCCGGCACAGATACGCAGTATTTT.

This sequence joins TRBV18 and TRBJ1-4; the match to TRBD1 covers 11 bases. The CDR3 totals 14 residues. In germline, CDR1 is KGHSH, CDR2 LQKENI. Germline trimming cut 5 bases from V and 8 bases from J; bases unmatched to any gene: 4. The CDR3 is CASSGQGATEKLFF. DNA for the CDR3: TGTGCCAGCTCAGGACAGGGGGCGACGGAAAAACTGTTTTTT.

This clone has a single count. V is TRBV7-9 and J is TRBJ2-2; 9 positions match TRBD1. The CDR3 consists of 17 residues. With 5 bases clipped from V and 6 bases from J, the junction kept 13 bases outside the gene matches. The V gene's germline CDR1 is SEHNR and CDR2 FQNEAQ (reference sequence). CDR3: CASSISPGTGTPGELFF. The CDR3 DNA is TGTGCCAGCAGCATTAGTCCCGGGACAGGGACCCCCGGGGAGCTGTTTTTT. The complete variable domain, with remaining parts taken from reference TRBV7-9 and TRBJ2-2, reads DTGVSQNPRHKITKRGQNVTFRCDPISEHNRLYWYRQTLGQGPEFLTYFQNEAQLEKSRLLSDRFSAERPKGSFSTLEIQRTEQGDSAMYLCASSISPGTGTPGELFFGEGSRLTVL.

This chain links TRBV4-3 with TRBJ1-6, with TRBD1 identical over 8 bases. The V and J ends lost 0 bases and 9 bases, in that order; junction bases with no gene match: 13. Germline assignment: CDR1 LGHNA and CDR2 YSLEER. The CDR3 contains 18 residues. CDR3 sequence reads: CASSQDTPPQGAGSPLHF. The CDR3 DNA follows: TGCGCCAGCAGCCAAGATACTCCCCCTCAGGGGGCCGGTTCACCCCTCCACTTT.

This chain connects TRBV5-1 to TRBJ2-2; the match to TRBD2 covers 9 bases. The ends lost 1 base at V and 7 bases at J; junction bases unmatched: 8. CDR3 size: 16 residues. Germline values: CDR1 SGHRS, CDR2 YFSETQ. CDR3 sequence reads: CASSLMSSGIGGELFF. The DNA for the CDR3 is TGCGCCAGCAGCTTGATGTCTAGCGGGATCGGCGGGGAGCTGTTTTTT.

The J gene is TRBJ2-5, the V gene TRBV10-2; D could derive from TRBD1 or TRBD2 (6 bases each). V was shortened by 5 bases and J by 1 base, with 8 bases between the two germline ends. CDR1 and CDR2 from the germline V gene are WSHSY and SAAADI. The CDR3 contains 13 residues. The CDR3, as DNA: TGCGCCAGCAGTTGGGGGGCCCAAGAGACCCAGTACTTC. Protein: CASSWGAQETQYF.

The chain is built from TRBV5-4 and TRBJ2-7; tentative D call: TRBD1 (5 bases). V lost 0 bases and J lost 4, with 14 bases in between. Germline V CDR1 and CDR2: SGHNT, YYREEE (reference sequence). This CDR3 spans 15 amino acids. CDR3 sequence reads: CASSLGHQGRYEQYF. The DNA for the CDR3 is TGTGCCAGCAGCTTGGGCCACCAGGGTAGGTACGAGCAGTACTTC.

V is TRBV28 and J is TRBJ2-7, with D perhaps TRBD1 (6 bases). V was pared by 5 bases and J by 2 bases, with 13 bases between. Per germline, CDR1 MDHEN and CDR2 SYDVKM. This CDR3 has 14 residues. The CDR3 coding sequence is TGTGCCAGCAGTCCGGCAGGGGTCACCTACGAGCAGTACTTC. This codes for CASSPAGVTYEQYF.

The J gene is TRBJ2-7, the V gene TRBV10-3, with D tentatively TRBD1 (7 bases). Germline V CDR1 and CDR2: ENHRY, SYGVKD. The CDR3 consists of 15 residues. Between the trimmed V and J ends, which lost 4 bases and 1 base, there was a span of 14 bases. CDR3 protein: CAISAGGLKSYEQYF. In DNA form, the CDR3 reads TGTGCCATCAGTGCAGGGGGACTCAAATCCTACGAGCAGTACTTC.

The chain recombines TRBV7-2 with TRBJ1-1; a weak D match, TRBD1 (5 bases). This CDR3 region has 14 residues. The germline V gene encodes CDR1 SGHTA and CDR2 FQGNSA. The V end lost 5 bases, the J end lost 1 base, and 11 bases lay between the germline ends. The CDR3, as DNA: TGTGCCAGCAGCGCGCGTAGGGGGAACACTGAAGCTTTCTTT. Translated: CASSARRGNTEAFF.

V gene TRBV10-3 combines with J gene TRBJ2-7; D might be TRBD1 or TRBD2, each matching 5 bases. Trimming left V 4 bases short and J 5 bases short, with 12 bases between. This CDR3 region has 13 residues. Looked up from germline, CDR1 is ENHRY and CDR2 is SYGVKD. For the CDR3, the DNA is TGTGCCATCAGTGGGGGGAGCTGGAACGAGCAGTACTTC. Amino acids: CAISGGSWNEQYF.

The chain uses TRBV15 and TRBJ1-2, with D perhaps matching TRBD1 (5 bases). CDR3 size: 11 residues. Germline CDR1 and CDR2: LNHNV and YYDKDF (reference sequence). V was shortened by 8 bases and J by 4 bases, with 8 bases between the two germline ends. Written as DNA, the CDR3 is TGTGCCACCCAGGGTATCTATGGCTACACCTTC. Translating it yields CATQGIYGYTF. The full variable domain, in which reference TRBV15 and TRBJ1-2 provide the parts outside the CDR3, is DAMVIQNPRYQVTQFGKPVTLSCSQTLNHNVMYWYQQKSSQAPKLLFHYYDKDFNNEADTPDNFQSRRPNTSFCFLDIRSPGLGDTAMYLCATQGIYGYTFGSGTRLTVV.

The genes are TRBV30 and TRBJ1-2; the D is unclear. CDR3 size: 15 residues. Trimming pared 4 bases from V and 8 bases from J, leaving 23 bases between. Germline CDR1 is GTSNPN and CDR2 is SVGIG (reference sequence). As DNA, the CDR3 is TGTGCCTGGACCCTTGTCGGACTTCATTCGAAGGGCTACACCTTC. Its protein product is CAWTLVGLHSKGYTF.